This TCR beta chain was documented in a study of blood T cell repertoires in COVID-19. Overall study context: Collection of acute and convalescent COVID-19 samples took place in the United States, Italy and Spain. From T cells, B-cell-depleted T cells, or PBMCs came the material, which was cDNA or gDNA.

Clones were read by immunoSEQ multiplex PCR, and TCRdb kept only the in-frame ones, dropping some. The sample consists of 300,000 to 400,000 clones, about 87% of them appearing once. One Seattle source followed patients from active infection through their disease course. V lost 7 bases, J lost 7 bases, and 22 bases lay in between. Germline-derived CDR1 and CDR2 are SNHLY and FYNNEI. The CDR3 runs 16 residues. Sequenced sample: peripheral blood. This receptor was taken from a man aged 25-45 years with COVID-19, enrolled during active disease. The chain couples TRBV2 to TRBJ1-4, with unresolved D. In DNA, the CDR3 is TGTGCCAGCACTTTTACGTCCAGGTCCGGAGGTGAAAAACTGTTTTTT. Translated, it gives CASTFTSRSGGEKLFF.